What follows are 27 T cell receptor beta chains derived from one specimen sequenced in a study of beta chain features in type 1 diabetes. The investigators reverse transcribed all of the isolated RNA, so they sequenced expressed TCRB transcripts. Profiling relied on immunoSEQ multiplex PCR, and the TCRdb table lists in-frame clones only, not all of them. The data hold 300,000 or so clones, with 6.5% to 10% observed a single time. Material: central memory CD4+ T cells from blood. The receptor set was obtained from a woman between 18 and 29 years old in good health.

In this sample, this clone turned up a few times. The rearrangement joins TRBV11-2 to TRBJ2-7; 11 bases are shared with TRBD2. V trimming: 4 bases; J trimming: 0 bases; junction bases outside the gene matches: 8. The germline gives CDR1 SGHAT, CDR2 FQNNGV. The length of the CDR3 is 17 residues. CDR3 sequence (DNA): TGTGCCAGCAGCTCCAACCTAGCGGGAGGCCTCTCCTACGAGCAGTACTTC. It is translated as CASSSNLAGGLSYEQYF. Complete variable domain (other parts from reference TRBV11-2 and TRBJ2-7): EAGVAQSPRYKIIEKRQSVAFWCNPISGHATLYWYQQILGQGPKLLIQFQNNGVVDDSQLPKDRFSAERLKGVDSTLKIQPAKLEDSAVYLCASSSNLAGGLSYEQYFGPGTRLTVT.

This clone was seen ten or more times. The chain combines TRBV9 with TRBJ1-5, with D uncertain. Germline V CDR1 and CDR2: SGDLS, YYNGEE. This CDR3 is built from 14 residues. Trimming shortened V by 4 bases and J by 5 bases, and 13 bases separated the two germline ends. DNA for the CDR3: TGTGCCAGCAGCCGCCGCGGGGTTTATCAGCCCCAGCATTTT. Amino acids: CASSRRGVYQPQHF. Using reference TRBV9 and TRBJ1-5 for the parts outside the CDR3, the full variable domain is DSGVTQTPKHLITATGQRVTLRCSPRSGDLSVYWYQQSLDQGLQFLIQYYNGEERAKGNILERFSAQQFPDLHSELNLSSLELGDSALYFCASSRRGVYQPQHFGDGTRLSIL.

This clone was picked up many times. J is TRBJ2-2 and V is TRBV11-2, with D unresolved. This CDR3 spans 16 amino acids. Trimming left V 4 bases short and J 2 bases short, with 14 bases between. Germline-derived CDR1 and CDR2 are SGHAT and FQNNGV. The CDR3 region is CASSSRINTNTGELFF. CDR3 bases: TGTGCCAGCAGCTCAAGGATTAACACTAACACCGGGGAGCTGTTTTTT.

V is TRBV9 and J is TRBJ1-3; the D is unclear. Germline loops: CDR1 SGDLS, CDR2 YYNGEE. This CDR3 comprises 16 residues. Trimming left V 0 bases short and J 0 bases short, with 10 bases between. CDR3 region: CASSVDQPSSGNTIYF. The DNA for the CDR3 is TGTGCCAGCAGCGTAGATCAGCCGAGCTCTGGAAACACCATATATTTT.

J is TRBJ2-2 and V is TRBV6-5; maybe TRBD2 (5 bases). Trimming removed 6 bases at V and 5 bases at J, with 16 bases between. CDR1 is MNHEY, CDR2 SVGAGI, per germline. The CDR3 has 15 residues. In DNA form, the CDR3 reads TGTGCCAGCAGAGAACTAGTGTCGGGGACCGGGGAGCTGTTTTTT. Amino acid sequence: CASRELVSGTGELFF.

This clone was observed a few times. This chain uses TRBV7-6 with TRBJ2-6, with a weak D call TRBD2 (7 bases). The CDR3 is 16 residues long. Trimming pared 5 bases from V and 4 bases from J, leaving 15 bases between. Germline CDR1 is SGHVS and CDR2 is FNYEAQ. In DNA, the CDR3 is TGTGCCAGCAGCCCGAGGGGGGGTTTAGGGGCCAACGTCCTGACTTTC. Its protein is CASSPRGGLGANVLTF.

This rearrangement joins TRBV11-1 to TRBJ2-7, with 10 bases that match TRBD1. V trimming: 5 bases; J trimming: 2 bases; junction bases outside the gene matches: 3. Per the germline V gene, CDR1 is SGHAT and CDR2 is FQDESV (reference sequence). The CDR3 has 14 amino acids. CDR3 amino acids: CASSLDRGPYEQYF. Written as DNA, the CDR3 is TGTGCCAGCAGCCTCGACAGGGGGCCCTACGAGCAGTACTTC.

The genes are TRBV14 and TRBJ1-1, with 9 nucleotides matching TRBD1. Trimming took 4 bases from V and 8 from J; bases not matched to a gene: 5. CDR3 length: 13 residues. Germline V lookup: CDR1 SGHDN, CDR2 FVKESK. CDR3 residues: CASSPYTGGEAFF. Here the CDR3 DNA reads TGTGCCAGCAGCCCATATACAGGGGGCGAAGCTTTCTTT. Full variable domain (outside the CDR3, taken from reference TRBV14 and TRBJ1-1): EAGVTQFPSHSVIEKGQTVTLRCDPISGHDNLYWYRRVMGKEIKFLLHFVKESKQDESGMPNNRFLAERTGGTYSTLKVQPAELEDSGVYFCASSPYTGGEAFFGQGTRLTVV.

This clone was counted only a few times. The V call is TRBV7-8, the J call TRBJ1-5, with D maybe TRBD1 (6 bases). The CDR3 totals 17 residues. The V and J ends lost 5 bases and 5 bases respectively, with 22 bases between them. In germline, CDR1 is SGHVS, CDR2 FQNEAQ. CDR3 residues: CASSKRHLQGSDQPQHF. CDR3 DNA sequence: TGTGCCAGCAGCAAAAGGCACCTACAGGGATCGGATCAGCCCCAGCATTTT.

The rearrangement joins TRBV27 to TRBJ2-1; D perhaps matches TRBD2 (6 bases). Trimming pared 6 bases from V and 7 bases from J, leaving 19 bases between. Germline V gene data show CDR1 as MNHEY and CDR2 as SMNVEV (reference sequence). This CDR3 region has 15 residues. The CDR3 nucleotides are TGTGCCAGCAGGGCTACCGGGCTAGCGCGAAATGAGCAGTTCTTC. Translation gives CASRATGLARNEQFF.

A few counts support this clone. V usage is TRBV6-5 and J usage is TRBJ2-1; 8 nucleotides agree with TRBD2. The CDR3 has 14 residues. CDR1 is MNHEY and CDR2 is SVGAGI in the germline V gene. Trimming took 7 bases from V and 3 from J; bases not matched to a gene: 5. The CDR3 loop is CASKRREGYNEQFF. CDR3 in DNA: TGTGCCAGCAAGAGACGGGAGGGCTACAATGAGCAGTTCTTC.

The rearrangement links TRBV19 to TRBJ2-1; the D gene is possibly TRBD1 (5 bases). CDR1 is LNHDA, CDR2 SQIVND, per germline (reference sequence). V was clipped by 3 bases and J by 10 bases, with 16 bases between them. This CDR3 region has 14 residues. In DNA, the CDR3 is TGTGCCAGTAGTATTCCAGGGATATCCTGGGAGCAGTTCTTC. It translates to CASSIPGISWEQFF.

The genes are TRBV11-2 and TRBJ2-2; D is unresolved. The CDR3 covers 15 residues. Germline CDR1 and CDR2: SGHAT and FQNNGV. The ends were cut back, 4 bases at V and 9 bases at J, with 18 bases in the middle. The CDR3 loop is CASSSLPGPDWELFF. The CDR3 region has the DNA TGTGCCAGCAGCTCCCTCCCAGGCCCCGACTGGGAGCTGTTTTTT.

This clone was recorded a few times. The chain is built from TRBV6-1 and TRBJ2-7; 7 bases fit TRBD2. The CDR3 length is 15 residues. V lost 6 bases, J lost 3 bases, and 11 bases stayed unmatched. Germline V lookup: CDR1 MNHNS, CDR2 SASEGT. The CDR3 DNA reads TGTGCCAGCAGGAGGGAGGGAGACCCAAGCTACGAGCAGTACTTC. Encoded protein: CASRREGDPSYEQYF.

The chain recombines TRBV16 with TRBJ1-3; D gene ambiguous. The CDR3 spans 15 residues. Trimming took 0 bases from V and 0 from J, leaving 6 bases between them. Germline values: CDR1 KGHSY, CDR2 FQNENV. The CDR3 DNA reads TGTGCCAGCAGCCAATCCACGGCCTCTGGAAACACCATATATTTT. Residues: CASSQSTASGNTIYF.

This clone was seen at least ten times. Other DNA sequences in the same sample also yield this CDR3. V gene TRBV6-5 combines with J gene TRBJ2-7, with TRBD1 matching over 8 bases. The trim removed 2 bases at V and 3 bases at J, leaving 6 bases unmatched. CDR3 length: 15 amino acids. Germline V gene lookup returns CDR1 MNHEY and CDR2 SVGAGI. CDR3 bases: TGTGCCAGCAGTTACGCCGACAGGGGAGGCTACGAGCAGTACTTC. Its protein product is CASSYADRGGYEQYF.

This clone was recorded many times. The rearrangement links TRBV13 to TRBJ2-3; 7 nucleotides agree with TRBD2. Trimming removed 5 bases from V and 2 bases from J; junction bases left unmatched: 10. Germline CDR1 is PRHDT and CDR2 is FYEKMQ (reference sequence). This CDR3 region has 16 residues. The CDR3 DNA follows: TGTGCCAGCAGCATCGGAGCGGGATCCGCCACAGATACGCAGTATTTT. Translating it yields CASSIGAGSATDTQYF.

CDR3 residues: CASSYSMNSYEQYF. CDR3 DNA sequence: TGTGCCAGCAGTTACTCTATGAACTCCTACGAGCAGTACTTC. This chain links TRBV6-5 with TRBJ2-7; D ambiguous. The CDR3 spans 14 residues. From germline, CDR1 is MNHEY and CDR2 SVGAGI. The germline V and J ends were trimmed by 0 bases and 0 bases, with 6 bases remaining between them.

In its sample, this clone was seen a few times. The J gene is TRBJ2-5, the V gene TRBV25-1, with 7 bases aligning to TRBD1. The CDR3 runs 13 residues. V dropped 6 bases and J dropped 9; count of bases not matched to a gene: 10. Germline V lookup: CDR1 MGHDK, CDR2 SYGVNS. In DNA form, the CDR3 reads TGTGCCAGCAGGAGGGACAGTTTAGGGGCCCAGTACTTC. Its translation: CASRRDSLGAQYF. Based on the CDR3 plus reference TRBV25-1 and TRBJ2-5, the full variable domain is EADIYQTPRYLVIGTGKKITLECSQTMGHDKMYWYQQDPGMELHLIHYSYGVNSTEKGDLSSESTVSRIRTEHFPLTLESARPSHTSQYLCASRRDSLGAQYFGPGTRLLVL.

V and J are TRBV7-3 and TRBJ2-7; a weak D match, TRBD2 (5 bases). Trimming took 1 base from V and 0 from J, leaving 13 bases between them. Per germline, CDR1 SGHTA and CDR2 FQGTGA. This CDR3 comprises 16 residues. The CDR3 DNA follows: TGTGCCAGCAGCTTAAGCGGGCCGATCGGCTCCTACGAGCAGTACTTC. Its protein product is CASSLSGPIGSYEQYF.

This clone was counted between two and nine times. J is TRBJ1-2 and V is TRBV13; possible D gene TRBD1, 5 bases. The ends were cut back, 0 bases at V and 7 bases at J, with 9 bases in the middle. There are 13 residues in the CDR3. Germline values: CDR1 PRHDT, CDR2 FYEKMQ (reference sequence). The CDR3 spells CASSLGQGLGYTF. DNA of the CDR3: TGTGCCAGCAGCTTAGGGCAGGGTCTTGGCTACACCTTC.

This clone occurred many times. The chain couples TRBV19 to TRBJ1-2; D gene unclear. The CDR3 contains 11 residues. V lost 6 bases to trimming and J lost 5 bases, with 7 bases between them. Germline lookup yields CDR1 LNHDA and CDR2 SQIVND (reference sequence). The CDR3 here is CASSAFYGYTF. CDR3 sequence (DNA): TGTGCCAGTAGCGCGTTTTATGGCTACACCTTC.

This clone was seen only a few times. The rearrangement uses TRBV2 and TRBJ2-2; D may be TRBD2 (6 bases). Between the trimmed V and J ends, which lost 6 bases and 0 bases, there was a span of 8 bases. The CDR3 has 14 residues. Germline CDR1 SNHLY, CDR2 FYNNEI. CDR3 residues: CASRAGTNTGELFF. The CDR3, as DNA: TGTGCCAGCAGAGCGGGCACGAACACCGGGGAGCTGTTTTTT.

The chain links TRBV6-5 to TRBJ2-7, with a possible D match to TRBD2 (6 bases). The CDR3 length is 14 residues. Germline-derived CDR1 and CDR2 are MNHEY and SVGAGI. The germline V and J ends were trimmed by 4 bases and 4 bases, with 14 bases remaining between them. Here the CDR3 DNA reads TGTGCCAGCAGTTTGGAGGAGGGTGGTTACGAGCAGTACTTC. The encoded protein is CASSLEEGGYEQYF.

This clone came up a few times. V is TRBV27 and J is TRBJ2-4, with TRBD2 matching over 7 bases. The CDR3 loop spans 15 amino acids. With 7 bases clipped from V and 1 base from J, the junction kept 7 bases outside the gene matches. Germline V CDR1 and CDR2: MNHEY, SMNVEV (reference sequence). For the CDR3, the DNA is TGTGCCAGCAAGTCTGCGGGAGAGGCCAAAAACATTCAGTACTTC. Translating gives CASKSAGEAKNIQYF.

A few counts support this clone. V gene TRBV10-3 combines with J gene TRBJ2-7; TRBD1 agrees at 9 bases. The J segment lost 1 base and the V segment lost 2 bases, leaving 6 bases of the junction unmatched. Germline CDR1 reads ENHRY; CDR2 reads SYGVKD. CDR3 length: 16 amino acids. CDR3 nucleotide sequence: TGTGCCATCAGTGAGCCCCTGACAGGGGGGTCCTACGAGCAGTACTTC. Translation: CAISEPLTGGSYEQYF.

As DNA, the CDR3 is TGTGCCAGCAGCCCAAACTCCTATGAGCAGTTCTTC. As protein: CASSPNSYEQFF. The V call is TRBV7-2, the J call TRBJ2-1, with unresolved D. CDR1 is SGHTA and CDR2 is FQGNSA in the germline V gene. This CDR3 has 12 residues. V lost 5 bases, J lost 8 bases, and 10 bases lay in between.